These T cell receptor beta chains were read from a single sample in a study of regulatory T cells in long-lasting Graves disease. One entry per CDR3 protein results from TCRdb running MiXCR on the multiplex PCR reads. Of around 420,000 distinct CDR3 sequences listed, about 14% were seen once; the top ten hold approximately 22%. Source: peripheral blood mononuclear cells (PBMCs), taken at new diagnosis, from a patient treated with antithyroid drugs. The source is a female donor with Graves disease. The conserved cysteine and the conserved F or W are not part of the CDR3 here. D genes are given only for firm matches. The size field is filled for only some rows; it gives once, few, many or a size class.

size: many
J: TRBJ2-7
V: TRBV30
D: NA
CDR3: AWDITGYHEQY

size: many
J: TRBJ1-1
V: TRBV28
D: NA
CDR3: ASSLFPPGQFNTEAF

size: many
J: TRBJ2-7
V: TRBV20-1
D: TRBD2
CDR3: SAPSGSGPPYEQY

size: NA
J: TRBJ1-1
V: TRBV20-1
D: NA
CDR3: SARRQGGEAF

size: many
J: TRBJ2-7
V: TRBV20-1
D: NA
CDR3: SASGVGYSYEQY

size: many
J: TRBJ1-3
V: TRBV7-2
D: NA
CDR3: ASSLSPFRTGNTIY

size: many
J: TRBJ1-1
V: TRBV7-2
D: NA
CDR3: ASSSPPQGNTEAF

size: many
J: TRBJ1-2
V: TRBV10-3
D: NA
CDR3: AISPGDFNYGYT

size: NA
J: TRBJ2-7
V: TRBV16
D: TRBD1
CDR3: ASSHRTGTYEQY

size: few
J: TRBJ2-3
V: TRBV4-3
D: NA
CDR3: ASSQDSVGLDTQY

size: many
J: TRBJ2-3
V: TRBV11-2
D: TRBD2
CDR3: ASSLEASGVNTDTQY

size: NA
J: TRBJ1-5
V: TRBV5-6
D: NA
CDR3: ASSQQGWSNQPQH

size: many
J: TRBJ1-2
V: TRBV28
D: TRBD1
CDR3: ASSSPQGNNYGYT

size: NA
J: TRBJ2-1
V: TRBV15
D: NA
CDR3: ATRRGRDYNEQF

size: NA
J: TRBJ2-7
V: TRBV10-3
D: NA
CDR3: AISEMVADPYEQY

size: many
J: TRBJ1-1
V: TRBV30
D: NA
CDR3: AWDREGTEAF

size: NA
J: TRBJ2-5
V: TRBV27
D: TRBD2
CDR3: ASSLRPAGVPYQETQY

size: many
J: TRBJ1-1
V: TRBV20-1
D: NA
CDR3: SAKRLQGNTEAF

size: many
J: TRBJ1-2
V: TRBV6-2/TRBV6-3
D: NA
CDR3: ASSQSGFYGYT

size: few
J: TRBJ2-1
V: TRBV28
D: TRBD1
CDR3: ASSPPTGANNEQF

size: many
J: TRBJ2-3
V: TRBV9
D: NA
CDR3: ASSSSAGDTQY

size: many
J: TRBJ1-1
V: TRBV7-8
D: NA
CDR3: ASSLQGRTEAF

size: many
J: TRBJ1-6
V: TRBV11-1
D: TRBD1
CDR3: ASSLRGKRQGRNSPLH

size: once
J: TRBJ2-7
V: TRBV12-3/TRBV12-4
D: NA
CDR3: ASSFGHRLGEQY

size: many
J: TRBJ1-1
V: TRBV12-3/TRBV12-4
D: NA
CDR3: ASRLDSNTEAF

size: few
J: TRBJ2-7
V: TRBV27
D: NA
CDR3: AAGGSSSYEQY

size: many
J: TRBJ1-2
V: TRBV2
D: TRBD1
CDR3: ASSEVIGGGLNYGYT

size: many
J: TRBJ1-2
V: TRBV14
D: NA
CDR3: ASSHDTDYGYT

size: NA
J: TRBJ1-1
V: TRBV29-1
D: NA
CDR3: SVRDMNTEAF

size: many
J: TRBJ2-3
V: TRBV12-3/TRBV12-4
D: TRBD2
CDR3: ASSPRTSGLDTQY

size: few
J: TRBJ1-4
V: TRBV28
D: NA
CDR3: ASSLGGAREKLF

size: many
J: TRBJ1-1
V: TRBV12-3/TRBV12-4
D: NA
CDR3: ASESPTGAL

size: many
J: TRBJ2-1
V: TRBV5-8
D: TRBD2
CDR3: ASSLYLAGVVEQF

size: NA
J: TRBJ2-1
V: TRBV7-2
D: NA
CDR3: ASSLRGVGGQF

size: many
J: TRBJ1-1
V: TRBV20-1
D: NA
CDR3: SARDRTAKGRNTEAF

size: many
J: TRBJ1-4
V: TRBV6-5
D: TRBD1
CDR3: ASSLHSGGTNEKLF

size: many
J: TRBJ1-2
V: TRBV2
D: TRBD1
CDR3: ASSDGTGVFLGGYT

size: many
J: TRBJ2-1
V: TRBV24-1
D: NA
CDR3: ATSDPSLTGSEQF

size: NA
J: TRBJ2-1
V: TRBV19
D: TRBD2
CDR3: ASSIGLAAPYNEQF

size: NA
J: TRBJ2-1
V: TRBV2
D: TRBD1
CDR3: ASSGAGGEEQF

size: NA
J: NA
V: TRBV28
D: TRBD2
CDR3: ASSLLASGRDEQY

size: few
J: TRBJ1-2
V: TRBV6-1
D: TRBD1
CDR3: ASSPPGTATNYGYT

size: many
J: TRBJ2-7
V: TRBV5-1
D: TRBD1
CDR3: ASSFGTGLYEQY

size: many
J: TRBJ1-3
V: TRBV2
D: NA
CDR3: ASSAPQQSSGNTIY

size: many
J: TRBJ1-4
V: TRBV3-1
D: NA
CDR3: ASTPDRWKEKLF

size: many
J: TRBJ1-1
V: TRBV12-3/TRBV12-4
D: NA
CDR3: ASSTPVSGGPGAEAF

size: many
J: TRBJ2-1
V: TRBV3-2
D: NA
CDR3: ASSQDTNATCGQF

size: NA
J: TRBJ2-4
V: TRBV19
D: NA
CDR3: ASSITGTIQY

size: NA
J: TRBJ2-7
V: TRBV4-1
D: NA
CDR3: ASSRGGFSGDEQY

size: many
J: TRBJ1-1
V: TRBV7-9
D: NA
CDR3: ASSSPGRRSMNTEAF

size: many
J: TRBJ1-4
V: TRBV12-3/TRBV12-4
D: NA
CDR3: ASSLQGWEKLF

size: few
J: TRBJ1-2
V: TRBV6-2/TRBV6-3
D: TRBD1
CDR3: ASSFDRGTYGYT

size: many
J: TRBJ2-4
V: TRBV12-3/TRBV12-4
D: NA
CDR3: ASSFEGAKNIQY

size: NA
J: TRBJ1-2
V: TRBV4-2
D: NA
CDR3: ASSQEVTANYGYT

size: NA
J: TRBJ2-5
V: TRBV29-1
D: NA
CDR3: SVALTGQETQY

size: many
J: TRBJ2-5
V: TRBV2
D: TRBD2
CDR3: ASSVTSGRAQTQY

size: many
J: TRBJ1-5
V: TRBV6-1
D: NA
CDR3: ASCKIEGSSNQPQH

size: few
J: TRBJ1-1
V: TRBV6-1
D: TRBD1
CDR3: ASSSLQGARTEAF